The sequence of this T cell receptor beta chain was determined in a study of persistence of HIV-infected CD4 T cells. About the research overall: Isolated cells were CMV- and HIV-1 Gag-responding CD4+ T cells. Study-level points and caveats: CMV- and Gag-responding cells had lower TCRbeta richness than CD3/CD28-responding cells.

For this clone: Its antigen is still unknown.

This was the immunoSEQ version 4 assay in survey mode. Profiled with immunoSEQ multiplex PCR; TCRdb holds only in-frame clones, not every one. The sample holds 36,000 or so clones, around four fifths seen once. Cells were stimulated with overlapping HIV-1 Gag 15-mer peptides. CD40L/CD69 double-negative CD45RO-high memory CD4+ T cells were collected. This CDR3 region has 13 residues. Germline-derived CDR1 and CDR2 are SGHAT and FQDESV (reference sequence). The V end lost 6 bases, the J end lost 4 bases, and 12 bases lay between the germline ends. The source material was cultured CD4+ T cells from PBMCs, sampled from a patient who received antiretroviral therapy. The chain carries TRBV11-1 and TRBJ1-1, with D perhaps TRBD1 (6 bases). The sequence derives from an adult with HIV. The donor label of this sample is uncertain. CDR3 loop: CASRSGGGTEAFF. The CDR3 DNA sequence: TGTGCCAGCAGATCTGGGGGCGGCACTGAAGCTTTCTTT.